This T cell receptor beta chain was observed in a study of vaccination and CD4 T cells after COVID-19. Looking at the study overall: Post-COVID samples were collected a median around 100 days following diagnosis, spanning 35 to 161. Overlapping SARS-CoV-2, HCoV-NL63, HCoV-OC43 and HCoV-229E spike peptides stimulated the cells.

The assay that was used to sequence DNA from cultured CD4+ T cells was the Oncomine TCR Beta short-read assay. Scientists extracted genomic DNA from CD4+ T cells grown in culture. TCRdb passed the PCR reads through MiXCR, listing each CDR3 protein once. The sample records 20,000 to 25,000 distinct CDR3 sequences, 60% to 75% being singletons. Treatment here: approximately nine-day PBMC culture with coronavirus spike peptide pools or control peptides (ViraFEST assay). Turning to this clonotype: As yet, its antigen is unknown.

The germline gives CDR1 SGHKS, CDR2 YYEKEE (reference sequence). This CDR3 has 15 residues. Trimming took 4 bases from V and 3 from J, leaving 14 bases between them. Sequencing was performed on CD4+ T cells from blood, cultured in vitro. The chain combines TRBV5-5 with TRBJ1-5; D is unresolved. This clonotype originated in a human donor who had recovered from COVID-19. The CDR3 loop is CASSPNTGPNQPQHF. The CDR3 DNA is TGTGCCAGCAGCCCTAATACCGGGCCCAATCAGCCCCAGCATTTT.